This TCR beta chain was captured by sequencing in a study of cytomegalovirus exposure and HLA in healthy donors. The CDR3 runs to 13 residues. The germline CDR1 and CDR2 sequences are MNHNS and SASEGT. Between the trimmed V and J ends, which lost 5 bases and 3 bases, there was a span of 11 bases. Both 60 Vbeta primers and 13 Jbeta primers went into the PCR. Sequenced by immunoSEQ multiplex PCR; TCRdb stores in-frame clones only, minus some. The data contain some 85,000 clones, about 73% of them singletons. The sequencing sample was made of PBMCs. V is TRBV6-1 and J is TRBJ2-7; the D gene is possibly TRBD1 (5 bases). This TCR was sampled from a woman aged 40 to 55 in good health and CMV-seropositive. CDR3: CASSSQANYEQYF. The DNA of the CDR3 is TGTGCCAGCAGTTCACAGGCGAACTACGAGCAGTACTTC.